The clone carrying this TCR beta chain showed up just a few times. The data derive from a study of technical replicates of blood from a few donors. The CDR3 runs 15 residues. V lost 0 bases, J lost 3 bases, and 8 bases lay in between. CDR1 SGHDN and CDR2 FVKESK come from the germline V gene. Measured with immunoSEQ multiplex PCR; TCRdb has only the in-frame clones, and not every one. The repertoire holds roughly 80,000 clones, approximately 91% seen once, with 0.41% in the top ten. The sequenced material came from T cells isolated from PBMCs. The rearrangement uses TRBV14 and TRBJ2-2; D not certain. This receptor was obtained from a human donor in good health. CDR3: CASSQDTVYTGELFF. The CDR3 DNA is TGTGCCAGCAGCCAAGACACAGTCTACACCGGGGAGCTGTTTTTT.